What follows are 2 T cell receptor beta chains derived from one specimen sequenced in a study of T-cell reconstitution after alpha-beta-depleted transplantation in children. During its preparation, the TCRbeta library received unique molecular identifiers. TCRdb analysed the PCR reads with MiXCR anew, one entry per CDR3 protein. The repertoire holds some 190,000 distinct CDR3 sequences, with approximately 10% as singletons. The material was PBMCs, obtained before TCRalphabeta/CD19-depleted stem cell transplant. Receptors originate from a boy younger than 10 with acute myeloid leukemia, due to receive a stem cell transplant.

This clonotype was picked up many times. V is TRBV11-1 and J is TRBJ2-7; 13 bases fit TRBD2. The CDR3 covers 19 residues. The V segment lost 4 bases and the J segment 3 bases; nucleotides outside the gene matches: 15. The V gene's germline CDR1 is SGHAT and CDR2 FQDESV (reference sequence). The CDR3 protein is CASSSIGLTSGGPRYEQYV. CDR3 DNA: TGTGCCAGCAGCTCCATTGGGTTGACTAGCGGGGGGCCGCGCTACGAGCAGTACGTC.

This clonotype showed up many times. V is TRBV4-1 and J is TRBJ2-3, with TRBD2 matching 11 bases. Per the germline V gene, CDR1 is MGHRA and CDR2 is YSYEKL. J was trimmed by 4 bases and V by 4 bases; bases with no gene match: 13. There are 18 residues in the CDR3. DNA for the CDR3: TGCGCCAGCAGCCTCGGCGCCACTAGCGGGAGAGTAGCAGATACGCAGTATTTT. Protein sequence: CASSLGATSGRVADTQYF.